These 29 T cell receptor beta chains came from one sample sequenced in a study of T cell changes during pregnancy in multiple sclerosis (dated by TCRdb to the late 2010s). The library was produced with the immunoSEQ multiplex PCR assay. The table comes from immuneACCESS by way of TCRdb, which keeps in-frame sequences with V and J called. Part of the clones is missing from these tables; in studies checked, under half for an unresolved V gene and the rest for unknown reasons. Across this sample there are 85,000 to 100,000 clones, with around 93% seen only once. Of the sample, approximately 0.99% falls within the top ten clones. The sample in question was peripheral blood, obtained before pregnancy. These receptors were collected from a female donor with multiple sclerosis, enrolled in a pregnancy study.

The rearrangement uses TRBV6-1 and TRBJ2-7; TRBD1 aligns across 7 bases. This CDR3 comprises 14 residues. Germline values: CDR1 MNHNS, CDR2 SASEGT. Unmatched junction bases numbered 5, after V lost 4 bases and J lost 2 bases. The CDR3 loop is CASSGRTGTYEQYF. The CDR3 DNA sequence: TGTGCCAGCAGTGGACGGACAGGCACCTACGAGCAGTACTTC.

The V call is TRBV7-9, the J call TRBJ2-7; 10 nucleotides align to TRBD1. The germline V gene encodes CDR1 SEHNR and CDR2 FQNEAQ (reference sequence). The CDR3 consists of 14 residues. Losses at the gene ends were 6 bases for V and 2 bases for J; bases not matched to a gene: 4. The CDR3: CASSGQGGTYEQYF. The CDR3 bases are TGTGCCAGCAGTGGACAGGGGGGAACCTACGAGCAGTACTTC.

This chain links TRBV7-9 with TRBJ1-2; 8 positions agree with TRBD1. J gave up 7 bases and V 2 bases, and 6 bases lay outside the gene matches. There are 14 residues in the CDR3. The V gene's germline CDR1 is SEHNR and CDR2 FQNEAQ (reference sequence). The DNA of the CDR3 is TGTGCCAGCAGCTTAACTCAGGGGGCTTCTGGCTACACCTTC. This encodes CASSLTQGASGYTF.

The V call is TRBV29-1, the J call TRBJ1-2; D gene unclear. Germline V CDR1 and CDR2: SQVTM, ANQGSEA. V was pared by 6 bases and J by 0 bases, with 11 bases between. There are 13 residues in the CDR3. Here the CDR3 reads CSVERHSNYGYTF. CDR3 DNA: TGCAGCGTCGAGCGTCACTCTAACTATGGCTACACCTTC.

The V gene is TRBV5-8, the J gene TRBJ1-1, with unresolved D. The CDR3 length is 13 residues. Germline V gene data show CDR1 as SGHTS and CDR2 as YDEGEE. The ends were cut back, 0 bases at V and 4 bases at J, with 7 bases in the middle. CDR3 residues: CASSLAVRTEAFF. CDR3 in DNA: TGTGCCAGCAGCTTGGCTGTCCGCACTGAAGCTTTCTTT.

The V and J genes are TRBV7-9 and TRBJ1-1; the match to TRBD1 covers 8 bases. V lost 5 bases and J lost 1; bases outside the gene matches: 9. Germline V gives CDR1 SEHNR, CDR2 FQNEAQ (reference sequence). The CDR3 has 16 residues. CDR3 loop: CASSQGQGIRNTEAFF. Written as DNA, the CDR3 is TGTGCCAGCAGCCAAGGACAGGGTATCAGGAACACTGAAGCTTTCTTT.

The chain is built from TRBV9 and TRBJ1-2, with a tentative D call TRBD1 (6 bases). Trimming removed 0 bases from V and 2 bases from J, with 11 bases in between. Germline loops: CDR1 SGDLS, CDR2 YYNGEE. This CDR3 has 15 residues. In nucleotides, the CDR3 is TGTGCCAGCAGCGTAGCTGAGAGGGGGAACTATGGCTACACCTTC. This sequence encodes CASSVAERGNYGYTF.

V and J are TRBV7-8 and TRBJ2-7; D gene unclear. The CDR3 loop spans 11 amino acids. CDR1 and CDR2 (germline): SGHVS, FQNEAQ. V dropped 3 bases and J dropped 6 bases, with 6 bases sitting between them. The CDR3 DNA reads TGTGCCAGCAGCTTCGAGCGCGAGCAGTACTTC. This codes for CASSFEREQYF.

This clone was recorded once. J is TRBJ2-1 and V is TRBV9, with 9 bases that match TRBD1. Trimming at V came to 3 bases and at J to 1 base, leaving 5 bases not matched to a gene. This CDR3 region has 16 residues. The germline V gene has CDR1 SGDLS and CDR2 YYNGEE. The chain's CDR3 is CASSGTGTGSYNEQFF. The CDR3, as DNA: TGTGCCAGCAGCGGAACCGGGACAGGGTCCTACAATGAGCAGTTCTTC. Drawing the rest from reference TRBV9 and TRBJ2-1, the complete variable domain is DSGVTQTPKHLITATGQRVTLRCSPRSGDLSVYWYQQSLDQGLQFLIQYYNGEERAKGNILERFSAQQFPDLHSELNLSSLELGDSALYFCASSGTGTGSYNEQFFGPGTRLTVL.

Concerning this clone: This specimen includes other DNA sequences encoding the same CDR3. The chain carries TRBV5-1 and TRBJ1-1; D gene uncertain. This CDR3 contains 13 residues. Trimming removed 2 bases at V and 0 bases at J, with 5 bases between. Germline V gene sequence: CDR1 SGHRS, CDR2 YFSETQ. The CDR3 region has the DNA TGCGCCAGCAGCTTTACAGTGAACACTGAAGCTTTCTTT. Translated: CASSFTVNTEAFF.

This chain connects TRBV5-1 to TRBJ2-2; 9 positions agree with TRBD1. Losses at the gene ends were 2 bases for V and 3 bases for J; bases not matched to a gene: 17. Germline values: CDR1 SGHRS, CDR2 YFSETQ. The CDR3 has 20 amino acids. The CDR3 spells CASSLNRDRVIQRDTGELFF. The CDR3 bases are TGCGCCAGCAGCTTAAACCGGGACAGGGTCATTCAACGTGACACCGGGGAGCTGTTTTTT.

J is TRBJ1-1 and V is TRBV5-1; TRBD1 aligns across 12 bases. The CDR3 sequence is 18 residues long. From germline, CDR1 is SGHRS and CDR2 YFSETQ. After removal of 0 bases from V and 1 base from J, the junction contained 7 bases not matched to a gene. The CDR3 is CASSLAIGTGGRNTEAFF. The CDR3 DNA reads as TGCGCCAGCAGCTTGGCCATAGGGACAGGGGGCCGGAACACTGAAGCTTTCTTT.

This clone was seen a handful of times. V and J are TRBV19 and TRBJ2-5; a weak D match, TRBD2 (6 bases). The CDR3 loop spans 13 amino acids. V lost 2 bases to trimming and J lost 5 bases, with 9 bases between them. Per germline, CDR1 LNHDA and CDR2 SQIVND (reference sequence). CDR3 bases: TGTGCCAGTAGTATAACGGGGGTGGAGACCCAGTACTTC. It translates to CASSITGVETQYF.

The chain is built from TRBV7-2 and TRBJ1-6, with a weak D call TRBD1 (5 bases). Germline CDR1 is SGHTA and CDR2 is FQGNSA. This CDR3 has 15 residues. V lost 1 base and J lost 7, with 11 bases in between. CDR3 bases: TGTGCCAGCAGCTTAGAGAGGCAGGGAAATTCACCCCTCCACTTT. Translated: CASSLERQGNSPLHF. The complete variable domain, with remaining parts taken from reference TRBV7-2 and TRBJ1-6, reads GAGVSQSPSNKVTEKGKDVELRCDPISGHTALYWYRQSLGQGLEFLIYFQGNSAPDKSGLPSDRFSAERTGGSVSTLTIQRTQQEDSAVYLCASSLERQGNSPLHFGNGTRLTVT.

The chain joins TRBV6-5 to TRBJ1-2; 7 positions agree with TRBD1. J lost 6 bases, V lost 2 bases, and 9 bases had no gene match. This CDR3 is built from 15 residues. Germline values: CDR1 MNHEY, CDR2 SVGAGI. CDR3 region: CASSYGGTDLNGYTF. DNA of the CDR3: TGTGCCAGCAGTTACGGCGGGACAGACCTTAATGGCTACACCTTC.

This clone was picked up one time. The chain couples TRBV7-8 to TRBJ2-1; D is possibly TRBD1 (6 bases). CDR1 SGHVS and CDR2 FQNEAQ come from the germline V gene. The V and J ends lost 0 bases and 7 bases respectively, with 10 bases between them. This CDR3 comprises 14 residues. CDR3 loop: CASSLAQGRNEQFF. The CDR3 region has the DNA TGTGCCAGCAGCTTAGCACAGGGAAGGAATGAGCAGTTCTTC.

The gene calls are TRBV5-6 and TRBJ2-1; tentatively, D is TRBD2 (6 bases). This CDR3 has 17 residues. V was shortened by 5 bases and J by 3 bases, with 21 bases between the two germline ends. Germline CDR1 is SGHDT and CDR2 is YYEEEE. CDR3 bases: TGTGCCAGCAGTCGTACCGAAGGCCGGGAGCACTACAATGAGCAGTTCTTC. Its protein is CASSRTEGREHYNEQFF. Based on the CDR3 plus reference TRBV5-6 and TRBJ2-1, the full variable domain is DAGVTQSPTHLIKTRGQQVTLRCSPKSGHDTVSWYQQALGQGPQFIFQYYEEEERQRGNFPDRFSGHQFPNYSSELNVNALLLGDSALYLCASSRTEGREHYNEQFFGPGTRLTVL.

The chain carries TRBV4-1 and TRBJ2-7; the D gene is possibly TRBD2 (5 bases). The CDR3 has 15 amino acids. V was clipped by 1 base and J by 6 bases, with 16 bases between them. Germline CDR1 and CDR2: MGHRA and YSYEKL. The chain's CDR3 is CASSQGLMASREQYF. The CDR3, as DNA: TGCGCCAGCAGCCAAGGGTTAATGGCTAGCCGCGAGCAGTACTTC.

In this sample, this clone turned up once. This rearrangement joins TRBV4-1 to TRBJ1-5, with 7 positions matching TRBD1. J lost 3 bases, V lost 3 bases, and 5 bases had no gene match. The CDR3 extends over 15 amino acids. CDR1 is MGHRA and CDR2 is YSYEKL in the germline V gene. In DNA, the CDR3 is TGCGCCAGCAGCCATGCCGGGACAGTCAATCAGCCCCAGCATTTT. This codes for CASSHAGTVNQPQHF.

This clone has only a few counts. The CDR3 DNA reads TGCGCCAGCAGCCAAGTAGGAGGGCTGGGATCACCCCTCCACTTT. Translated, it gives CASSQVGGLGSPLHF. V usage is TRBV4-3 and J usage is TRBJ1-6; D is unclear. CDR1 LGHNA and CDR2 YSLEER come from the germline V gene. The V end was cut by 1 base, the J end by 10 bases, with 14 bases between. This CDR3 region has 15 residues.

CDR3 nucleotide sequence: TGTGCCAGCAGCTTGGGAGGGACGGACATTCAGTACTTC. Encoded protein: CASSLGGTDIQYF. The chain links TRBV7-8 to TRBJ2-4, with TRBD2 identical over 7 bases. V lost 3 bases, J lost 8 bases, and 4 bases stayed unmatched. The length of the CDR3 is 13 residues. CDR1 is SGHVS and CDR2 is FQNEAQ in the germline V gene.

This clone showed up just once. This chain uses TRBV28 with TRBJ2-7, with D tentatively TRBD2 (6 bases). In germline, CDR1 is MDHEN, CDR2 SYDVKM. CDR3 length equals 13 residues. The V end lost 5 bases, the J end lost 4 bases, and 12 bases lay between the germline ends. CDR3 sequence (DNA): TGTGCCAGCAGTGGGGGGAGGCGTTACGAGCAGTACTTC. Amino acids: CASSGGRRYEQYF.

The chain links TRBV29-1 to TRBJ2-5, with 7 positions matching TRBD2. The CDR3 has 12 amino acids. V gave up 5 bases and J gave up 5 bases; unmatched junction bases: 5. Germline V gene lookup returns CDR1 SQVTM and CDR2 ANQGSEA. CDR3 protein: CSVHQGGETQYF. The CDR3 nucleotides read TGCAGCGTTCACCAGGGAGGGGAGACCCAGTACTTC.

This chain joins TRBV6-6 and TRBJ2-1; 9 bases are shared with TRBD2. Per the germline V gene, CDR1 is MNHNY and CDR2 is SVGAGI (reference sequence). The CDR3 is 16 residues long. V lost 7 bases, J lost 2 bases, and 9 bases stayed unmatched. The CDR3 loop reads CASINGGGRAYNEQFF. CDR3 nucleotides: TGTGCCAGCATTAACGGGGGCGGGAGGGCCTACAATGAGCAGTTCTTC.

The V call is TRBV25-1, the J call TRBJ2-7, with D possibly being TRBD2 (6 bases). Trimming pared 6 bases from V and 0 bases from J, leaving 12 bases between. In germline, CDR1 is MGHDK, CDR2 SYGVNS. CDR3 length equals 14 residues. The chain's CDR3 is CASSRDFHSYEQYF. In nucleotides, the CDR3 is TGTGCCAGCAGCCGGGACTTCCACTCCTACGAGCAGTACTTC.

V gene TRBV5-1 combines with J gene TRBJ2-7, with 7 bases fitting TRBD1. Unmatched junction bases numbered 9, after V lost 3 bases and J lost 3 bases. The CDR3 is made up of 15 amino acids. Per germline, CDR1 SGHRS and CDR2 YFSETQ. CDR3 residues: CASSSDGTDFYEQYF. The CDR3 DNA follows: TGCGCCAGCAGCTCCGATGGGACAGACTTCTACGAGCAGTACTTC.

The rearrangement joins TRBV5-1 to TRBJ2-1; 14 bases are a match to TRBD2. Germline CDR1 is SGHRS and CDR2 is YFSETQ. The CDR3 contains 16 residues. The V gene end was trimmed by 4 bases and the J gene end by 2 bases; junction bases not matched to a gene: 2. CDR3 nucleotides: TGCGCCAGCAGCCCGGGACTAGCGGGGGCCTACAATGAGCAGTTCTTC. This translates into CASSPGLAGAYNEQFF.

The chain is built from TRBV6-4 and TRBJ1-2; D call uncertain. Germline CDR1 is MRHNA and CDR2 is SNTAGT. Trimming took 5 bases from V and 4 from J, leaving 17 bases between them. CDR3 length: 15 amino acids. CDR3 in amino acids: CASSRETGLGYGYTF. As DNA, the CDR3 is TGTGCCAGCAGTCGGGAGACGGGTTTAGGCTATGGCTACACCTTC.

This chain uses TRBV4-2 with TRBJ2-7; a weak D match, TRBD2 (5 bases). CDR1 and CDR2 (germline): LGHNA, YNFKEQ. The CDR3 contains 16 residues. The ends were cut back, 0 bases at V and 4 bases at J, with 16 bases in the middle. The CDR3 DNA reads TGTGCCAGCAGCCAAGAAGACGGGAATAGAGTGTACGAGCAGTACTTC. As protein: CASSQEDGNRVYEQYF.